This is a list of T cell receptor beta chains from one sample in a study of blood T cell repertoires in COVID-19. Assay: immunoSEQ multiplex PCR; the TCRdb copy retains only in-frame clones and omits some. Here the sample spans roughly 77,000 clones, 76% being singletons. Sequencing was carried out using peripheral blood. Receptor source: a man aged 55 to 70 with COVID-19, enrolled during active disease. CDR3s include the opening cysteine and the closing phenylalanine or tryptophan. D genes are given only for firm matches. Part of the rows lack a size; the others show once, few, many or a class for expanded clones.

j_call | v_call | clone_size | d_call | cdr3_aa | cdr3_nt
TRBJ2-3 | TRBV2 | few | TRBD2 | CASSDGGGKYF | TGTGCCAGCAGTGACGGGGGGGGCAAGTATTTT
TRBJ2-2 | TRBV5-1 | few | TRBD1 | CASGETGEATGELFF | TGCGCCAGTGGGGAGACAGGGGAGGCCACCGGGGAGCTGTTTTTT
TRBJ1-1 | TRBV5-1 | . | TRBD1 | CASSSTGQGRNTEAFF | TGCGCCAGCAGCTCTACTGGACAGGGGAGGAACACTGAAGCTTTCTTT
TRBJ2-7 | TRBV11-2 | . | TRBD2 | CASSLNSGGSYEQYF | TGTGCCAGCAGCTTAAATAGCGGGGGTTCCTACGAGCAGTACTTC
TRBJ2-3 | TRBV10-2 | . | TRBD2 | CASLNKLAGNTDTQYF | TGCGCCAGCCTAAATAAACTAGCGGGGAACACAGATACGCAGTATTTT
TRBJ2-7 | TRBV10-2 | . | TRBD1 | CASRPGTGSYEQYF | TGCGCCAGCAGACCCGGGACAGGGTCCTACGAGCAGTACTTC
TRBJ2-7 | TRBV5-4 | few | . | CASSSPRSEQYF | TGTGCCAGCAGCTCTCCTAGGAGTGAGCAGTACTTC
TRBJ1-5 | TRBV28 | . | . | CAASRLNQPQHF | TGTGCCGCGAGCAGGCTAAATCAGCCCCAGCATTTT
TRBJ2-1 | TRBV3-1/TRBV3-2 | few | . | CASSQASNYNEQFF | TGTGCCAGCAGCCAAGCTAGCAACTACAATGAGCAGTTCTTC
TRBJ1-1 | TRBV28 | . | . | CASSWGGATTEAFF | TGTGCCAGCAGTTGGGGGGGGGCGACGACTGAAGCTTTCTTT
TRBJ2-3 | TRBV7-3 | . | TRBD2 | CASSLRGDASTDTQYF | TGTGCCAGCAGCCTACGGGGGGATGCTAGCACAGATACGCAGTATTTT
TRBJ2-7 | TRBV5-6 | . | . | CASSLFRAGEQYF | TGTGCCAGCAGCTTGTTCAGGGCCGGCGAGCAGTACTTC
TRBJ2-1 | TRBV24-1 | . | TRBD1 | CATSDHGTGGNEQFF | TGTGCCACCAGTGACCACGGGACAGGAGGAAATGAGCAGTTCTTC
TRBJ2-7 | TRBV6-5 | . | . | CASSETSSGHHEQYF | TGTGCCAGCAGCGAGACCAGCAGCGGGCACCACGAGCAGTACTTC
TRBJ2-7 | TRBV3-1/TRBV3-2 | once | . | CASSQEKWTGRDEQYF | TGTGCCAGCAGCCAAGAAAAATGGACAGGGAGGGACGAGCAGTACTTC
TRBJ1-4 | TRBV6-5 | . | . | CASSPRQGQGLFF | TGTGCCAGCAGCCCCAGGCAGGGACAAGGACTGTTTTTT
TRBJ1-1 | TRBV11-2 | many | . | CASSLGGGRVYAEAFF | TGTGCCAGCAGCTTAGGGGGGGGCAGGGTGTACGCTGAAGCTTTCTTT
TRBJ2-2 | TRBV6-5 | . | . | CASRKPGTMGGELFF | TGTGCCAGCAGGAAACCGGGAACTATGGGCGGGGAGCTGTTTTTT
TRBJ1-5 | TRBV12-5 | . | . | CASGLDGRTQHF | TGTGCTAGTGGTTTGGACGGCAGGACCCAGCATTTT
TRBJ1-4 | TRBV19 | . | . | CATSREGFHEKLFF | TGTGCCACTTCGCGGGAGGGGTTTCATGAAAAACTGTTTTTT
TRBJ2-1 | TRBV29-1 | . | TRBD2 | CSARTTSGGNEQFF | TGCAGCGCTCGAACGACTAGCGGGGGAAATGAGCAGTTCTTC
TRBJ1-2 | TRBV19 | once | . | CASSKTEALYGYTF | TGTGCCAGTAGTAAGACAGAGGCCCTCTATGGCTACACCTTC